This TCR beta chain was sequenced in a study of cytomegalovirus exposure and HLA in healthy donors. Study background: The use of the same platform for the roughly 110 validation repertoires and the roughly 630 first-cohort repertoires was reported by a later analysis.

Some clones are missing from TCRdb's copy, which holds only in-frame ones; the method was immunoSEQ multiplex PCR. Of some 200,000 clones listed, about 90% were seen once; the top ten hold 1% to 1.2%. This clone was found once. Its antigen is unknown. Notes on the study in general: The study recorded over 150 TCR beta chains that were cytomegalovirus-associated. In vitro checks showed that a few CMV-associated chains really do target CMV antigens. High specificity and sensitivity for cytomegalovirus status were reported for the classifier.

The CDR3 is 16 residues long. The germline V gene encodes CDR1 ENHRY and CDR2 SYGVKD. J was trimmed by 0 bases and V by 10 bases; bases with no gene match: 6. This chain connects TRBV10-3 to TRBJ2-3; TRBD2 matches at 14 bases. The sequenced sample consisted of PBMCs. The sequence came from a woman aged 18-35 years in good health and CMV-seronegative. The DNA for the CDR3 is TGTGCCACGACTAGCGGGAGGGCCGACAGCACAGATACGCAGTATTTT. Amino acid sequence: CATTSGRADSTDTQYF.